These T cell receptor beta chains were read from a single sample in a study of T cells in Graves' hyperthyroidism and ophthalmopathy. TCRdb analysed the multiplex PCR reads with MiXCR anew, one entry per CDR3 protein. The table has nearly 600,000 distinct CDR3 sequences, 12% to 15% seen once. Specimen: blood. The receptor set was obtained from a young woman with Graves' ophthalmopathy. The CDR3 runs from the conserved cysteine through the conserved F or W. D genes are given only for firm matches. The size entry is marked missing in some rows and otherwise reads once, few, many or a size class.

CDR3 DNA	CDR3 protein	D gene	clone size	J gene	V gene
TGTGCCAGCAGCCGGCTAGCGGGGGGGCCCAGTCGGTTCTTC	CASSRLAGGPSRFF	TRBD2	-	TRBJ2-1	TRBV5-6
TGTGCCAGCAGCTTGTACGGGGGCTCGGCGACTGAAGCTTTCTTT	CASSLYGGSATEAFF	-	few	TRBJ1-1	TRBV5-6
TGCGCCAGCAGCCAAGATCCGGTCGGAGGAAACACTGAAGCTTTCTTT	CASSQDPVGGNTEAFF	-	-	TRBJ1-1	TRBV4-1
TGTGCCAGCAGCCAAGGGAGCGGGAGGGCCCCAGGAGAGACCCAGTACTTC	CASSQGSGRAPGETQYF	TRBD2	-	TRBJ2-5	TRBV11-2
TGTGCCAGCAGCCCGAGGAACCAGCGAGAGACCCAGTACTTC	CASSPRNQRETQYF	-	many	TRBJ2-5	TRBV7-2
TGTGCCAGCCTTCCGACTAGCGGGATTTCTTACGAGCAGTACTTC	CASLPTSGISYEQYF	TRBD2	many	TRBJ2-7	TRBV18
TGTGCCTGGAACAGGACAGGAATCTATAGCAATCAGCCCCAGCATTTT	CAWNRTGIYSNQPQHF	TRBD1	few	TRBJ1-5	TRBV30
TGCAGTGCTAGAGATCCCGGCACCTCTGGAAACACCATATATTTT	CSARDPGTSGNTIYF	-	many	TRBJ1-3	TRBV20-1
TGCGCCAGCAGCCAAGTCCCCGGGGTTGAGCAGTTCTTC	CASSQVPGVEQFF	-	-	TRBJ2-1	TRBV4-1
TGCGCCAGCAGCTTGTCGCGGGACAGTTATGAAAAACTGTTTTTT	CASSLSRDSYEKLFF	TRBD1	-	TRBJ1-4	TRBV5-1